This TCR beta chain was observed in a study of shared clonotypes between healthy human individuals. Healthy and HIV-negative, the adult donors had no recent acute infections or vaccinations. Around 91 million PBMCs were counted before genomic DNA extraction. Details on this clone: A much more abundant neighbour one base away suggests this may be a read error.

How the authors handled the data: ImmunoSEQ output held junction-only sequences without quality scores, so filtering differed. Only in-frame clones appear in the TCRdb table, and some are missing; sequencing was by immunoSEQ multiplex PCR. That table furnishes V, J and clone size, whereas the DNA furnished D and trimming. The sample carries roughly 490,000 clones, 76% recorded once. The sequencing input was PBMCs. The TCR sequence derives from a woman aged 40 to 50 in good health. Some clones in this sample may be carry-over from other donors' samples.

In nucleotides, the CDR3 is TGCGCCAGCAGTCTTATGTTACTAGCATTTAGAGGTACGCAGTATTTT. Protein: CASSLMLLAFRGTQYF. This chain joins TRBV4-1 and TRBJ2-3; TRBD2 might be the D (6 bases). CDR3 size: 16 residues. V was clipped by 6 bases and J by 8 bases, with 24 bases between them. Germline lookup yields CDR1 MGHRA and CDR2 YSYEKL.